This TCR beta chain emerged from a study of T cells in Graves' hyperthyroidism and ophthalmopathy. Germline values: CDR1 KGHDR, CDR2 SFDVKD. V lost 9 bases and J lost 6, with 15 bases in between. This CDR3 comprises 13 residues. This clonotype was seen a handful of times. RNA transcripts provided the source from which TCR beta CDR3 regions were amplified. Primed by the HTBI set, a first-round RT-PCR was run on the TCR CDR3. TCRdb reprocessed the multiplex PCR reads via MiXCR and lists one record per CDR3 protein. Of about 210,000 distinct CDR3 sequences listed, roughly a sixth are singletons. The chain recombines TRBV24-1 with TRBJ2-3, with D perhaps matching TRBD2 (5 bases). The sample consisted of blood. The TCR was taken from a man over 45 with Graves' hyperthyroidism. The CDR3 sequence is CATAAGGSDTQYF. As DNA, the CDR3 is TGTGCCACCGCTGCGGGTGGCTCGGATACGCAGTATTTT.